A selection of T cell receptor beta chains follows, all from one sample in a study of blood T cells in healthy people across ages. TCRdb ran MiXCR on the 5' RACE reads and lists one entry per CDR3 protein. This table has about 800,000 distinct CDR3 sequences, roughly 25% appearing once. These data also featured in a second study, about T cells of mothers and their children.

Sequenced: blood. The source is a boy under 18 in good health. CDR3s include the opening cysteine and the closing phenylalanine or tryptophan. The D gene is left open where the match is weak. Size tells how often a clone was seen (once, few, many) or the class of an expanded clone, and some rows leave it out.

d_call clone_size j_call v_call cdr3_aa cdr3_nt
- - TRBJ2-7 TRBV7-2 CASSTFTYEQYF TGTGCCAGCAGCACCTTTACCTACGAGCAGTACTTC
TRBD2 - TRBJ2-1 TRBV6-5 CASSYGLAGRGVGNEQFF TGTGCCAGCAGTTACGGACTAGCGGGACGTGGGGTGGGTAATGAGCAGTTCTTC
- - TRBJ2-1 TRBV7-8 CASSLEVGVAYNEQFF TGTGCCAGCAGCTTAGAGGTCGGGGTCGCCTACAATGAGCAGTTCTTC
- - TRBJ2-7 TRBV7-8 CASSLAFGAPDEQYF TGTGCCAGCAGCTTAGCGTTCGGAGCACCCGACGAGCAGTACTTC
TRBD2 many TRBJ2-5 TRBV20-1 CSASGRADETQYF TGCAGTGCTAGCGGGAGGGCCGATGAGACCCAGTACTTC
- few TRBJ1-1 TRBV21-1 CASSKNPRLNTEAFF TGTGCCAGCAGCAAAAATCCCCGATTGAACACTGAAGCTTTCTTT
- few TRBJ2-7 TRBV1 CTSSQDLRTGGHEQYF TGCACCAGCAGCCAAGATCTACGGACAGGGGGTCACGAGCAGTACTTC
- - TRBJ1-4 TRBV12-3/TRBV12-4 CASSQTQGRLEEKLFF TGTGCCAGCAGCCAAACCCAGGGCAGGCTGGAAGAAAAACTGTTTTTT
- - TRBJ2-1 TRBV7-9 CASSPDPWSEQFF TGTGCCAGCAGCCCAGACCCTTGGAGTGAGCAGTTCTTC
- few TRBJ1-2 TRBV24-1 CATSDPPSGGYTF TGTGCCACCAGTGACCCCCCGAGTGGGGGCTACACCTTC
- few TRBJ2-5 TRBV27 CASSLFENGETQYF TGTGCCAGCAGTTTATTCGAGAACGGGGAGACCCAGTACTTC
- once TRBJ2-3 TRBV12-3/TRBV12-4 CASKGRPRARADTQYF TGTGCCAGCAAGGGTAGGCCCCGAGCGCGCGCAGATACGCAGTATTTT
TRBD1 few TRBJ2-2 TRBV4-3 CASSSRQGSNTGELFF TGCGCCAGCAGCAGCCGACAGGGTTCGAACACCGGGGAGCTGTTTTTT